This is a list of T cell receptor beta chains from one sample in a study of control samples from healthy donors and cancer patients. The assay was immunoSEQ multiplex PCR, and TCRdb's table has in-frame clones only and misses some. Among 150,000 to 200,000 clones listed, roughly 90% were seen once. Sequenced sample: blood. These receptors all stem from a man aged 25 to 45 in good health. CDR3s include the opening cysteine and the closing phenylalanine or tryptophan. Only part of the rows carry a size: once, few, many, or a class if the clone is expanded.

TRBJ1-6 TRBV5-5 NA CASSLWTQGNSPLHF
TRBJ1-6 TRBV9 few CASSVEGSNSPLHF
TRBJ2-5 TRBV3-1/TRBV3-2 NA CASSYQETQYF
TRBJ2-1 TRBV7-9 NA CASSLGQGLGEQFF
TRBJ2-2 TRBV3-1/TRBV3-2 NA CASSPTDRGPDTGELFF
TRBJ2-2 TRBV6-5 NA CASAYGVAGYGELFF
TRBJ1-6 TRBV28 NA CASSPNVGTSPLHF
TRBJ2-7 TRBV11-2 NA CASSQEGLGTGEQYF
TRBJ1-1 TRBV4-2 once CASSLVGTLPPRAFF
TRBJ2-7 TRBV6-5 NA CASSYPTNTYEQYF
TRBJ1-1 TRBV11-2 NA CASSLDDKGGAFF
TRBJ1-3 TRBV3-1/TRBV3-2 NA CASSQTQSGNTIYF
TRBJ1-4 TRBV2 NA CASNTAGESEKLFF
TRBJ2-2 TRBV10-3 NA CAIKSGTSGGSNTGELFF
TRBJ2-2 TRBV9 NA CASSATGAATGELFF
TRBJ1-2 TRBV6-5 NA CASSIGTAYGYTF
TRBJ1-3 TRBV2 NA CASSEAMRNTIYF
TRBJ2-4 TRBV4-2 NA CASSPVRGRGTKNIQYF
TRBJ1-4 TRBV19 NA CASSPTGLSNEKLFF
TRBJ2-1 TRBV9 NA CASSVGAGTSINEQFF
TRBJ1-1 TRBV29-1 NA CSSEHGQGAKNTEAFF
TRBJ1-5 TRBV27 NA CASRGGRYNQPQHF
TRBJ2-1 TRBV6-4 few CASSDSVGSYNEQFF
TRBJ2-2 TRBV19 once CASSTGTVTNTGELFF
TRBJ2-7 TRBV27 NA CASSLRGSYEQYF
TRBJ1-1 TRBV27 once CASSLGQGAAEAFF
TRBJ1-2 TRBV5-4 NA CATEGEGTVYGYTF
TRBJ2-3 TRBV24-1 NA CATAHQADTQYF
TRBJ2-2 TRBV4-1 NA CASSRSSSTGELFF
TRBJ2-7 TRBV5-4 NA CASSLGTGGYEQYF
TRBJ2-2 TRBV6-4 few CASSDSGGAGELFF
TRBJ2-2 TRBV9 NA CASSGGTSGNTGELFF
TRBJ1-2 TRBV2 many CASTPSTLTGVESYGYTF
TRBJ2-5 TRBV5-5 NA CASSYDGWTQYF
TRBJ1-6 TRBV12-5 NA CASALRGSPLHF
TRBJ1-2 TRBV7-9 NA CASSLAMDGYTF
TRBJ2-1 TRBV10-3 few CAISGGQNNEQFF
TRBJ2-1 TRBV7-9 NA CASSSLDIRNEQFF
TRBJ2-3 TRBV5-4 NA CASGAGPHTDTQYF
TRBJ2-2 TRBV18 NA CASSPSLNTGELFF
TRBJ1-6 TRBV2 NA CASSEGYPRDHF